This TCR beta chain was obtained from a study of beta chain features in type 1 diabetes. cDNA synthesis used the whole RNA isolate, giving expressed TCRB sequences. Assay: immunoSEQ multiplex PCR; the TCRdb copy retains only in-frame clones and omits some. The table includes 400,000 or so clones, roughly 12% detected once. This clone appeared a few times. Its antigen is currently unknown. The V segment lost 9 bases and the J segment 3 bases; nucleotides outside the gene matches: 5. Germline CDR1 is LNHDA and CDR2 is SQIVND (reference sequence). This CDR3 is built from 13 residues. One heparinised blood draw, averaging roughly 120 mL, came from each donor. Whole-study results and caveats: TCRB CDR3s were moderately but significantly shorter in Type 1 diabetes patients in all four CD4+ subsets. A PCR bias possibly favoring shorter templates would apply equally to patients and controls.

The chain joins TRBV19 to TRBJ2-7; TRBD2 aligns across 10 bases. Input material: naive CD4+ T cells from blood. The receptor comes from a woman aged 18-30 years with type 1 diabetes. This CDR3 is CASPQREGYEQYF. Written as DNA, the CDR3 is TGTGCCAGCCCCCAGCGGGAGGGCTACGAGCAGTACTTC.